One T cell receptor beta chain is described in this entry. Its target antigen remains unknown. The record has no base qualities; no much larger clone is one base away. These data originate in a study of OX40 agonist ivuxolimab in advanced cancers. About the study as a whole: Ivuxolimab was a fully human IgG2 agonistic monoclonal antibody targeting the costimulatory receptor OX40 (CD134). The paper covers the monotherapy dose-escalation part of the phase I ivuxolimab trial, which included N ≈ 50 patients. Patients were allowed to have had prior anti-PD-1, anti-PD-L1 or anti-CTLA-4 therapy, and more than 35% of the dose-escalation patients had been treated with checkpoint inhibitors. Intravenous ivuxolimab was administered to patients every 2 weeks at six dose levels: 0.01, 0.1, 0.3, 1.5, 3 and 10 mg/kg. Of the approximately 50 patients in dose escalation, approximately 20 had hepatocellular carcinoma, some 15 had melanoma, 9 had renal cell carcinoma and 9 had head and neck cancer. Three dose-escalation patients achieved partial responses, one with hepatocellular carcinoma and two with cutaneous melanoma. The purpose of peripheral TCRbeta sequencing was to test whether ivuxolimab changed TCR sequence diversity and led to clonal T-cell expansion. A male proportion of 70% to 90% and a mean age of 60 years, ranging from 23 to 79, were recorded for the dose-escalation cohort.

Patients with a history of autoimmune disease or receiving systemic immunosuppression were excluded from the trial. In every dose cohort, peripheral blood was drawn for TCR sequencing at baseline, cycle 4 day 1, and cycle 7 day 1. The samples were drawn from a first-in-human, open-label, multicenter phase I dose-escalation trial of ivuxolimab. Adults with locally advanced or metastatic head and neck squamous cell, hepatocellular, melanoma or renal cell carcinoma were enrolled in the trial. Before TCR sequencing, CD4+ and CD8+ T cells were separately sorted from peripheral blood. Overall study outcomes, separate from this receptor: In partial responders in the 0.1-3.0 mg/kg groups, normalized peripheral clonal expansion was found to be among the lowest, especially among CD8+ T cells. The antigen specificity of the peripheral T cells that underwent clonal expansion was not determined. At doses from 0.1 to 3.0 mg/kg, clonal expansion was seen in both CD4+ and CD8+ blood T cells between baseline and week 6. After ivuxolimab, more expanded clones were found on average in CD8+ T cells than in CD4+ T cells. Low levels of normalized T-cell clonal expansion were also shown by some nonresponding patients.

Genomic DNA was isolated from the sorted cells so that the TCRbeta CDR3 region could be sequenced. The immunoSEQ Assay was used to sequence the TCRbeta CDR3 regions. TCRdb provides this immuneACCESS table in a form limited to in-frame rearrangements. Some clones are lacking; in checked studies, under half of them reflect an unresolved V gene, and why the rest are absent is not known. Present in this sample are 35,000 to 55,000 clones, 65% to 90% of which were seen just once. The ten largest clones take up about 2.1% of the sample. A distance of 14 bases separates the germline ends of V and J, which lose 6 bases and 0 bases respectively. There are 15 amino acids in the CDR3, from cysteine to phenylalanine inclusive. Solely the CDR3 DNA is kept, with 45 bases framed from the first base. CDR1 and CDR2, looked up from the germline V gene (reference sequence), are PRHDT and FYEKMQ.

Here the sequenced sample was CD4+ or CD8+ T cells sorted from blood, taken in a trial of the OX40 agonist ivuxolimab. This chain joins TRBV13 to TRBJ1-1; possibly the D gene is TRBD1, per 5 matching bases. This TCR derives from an adult with an advanced solid tumor such as melanoma, head and neck, liver or kidney cancer. DNA sequence: TGTGCCAGCAGGGGGGTCATGTTCATGAACACTGAAGCTTTCTTT. This translates into CASRGVMFMNTEAFF.